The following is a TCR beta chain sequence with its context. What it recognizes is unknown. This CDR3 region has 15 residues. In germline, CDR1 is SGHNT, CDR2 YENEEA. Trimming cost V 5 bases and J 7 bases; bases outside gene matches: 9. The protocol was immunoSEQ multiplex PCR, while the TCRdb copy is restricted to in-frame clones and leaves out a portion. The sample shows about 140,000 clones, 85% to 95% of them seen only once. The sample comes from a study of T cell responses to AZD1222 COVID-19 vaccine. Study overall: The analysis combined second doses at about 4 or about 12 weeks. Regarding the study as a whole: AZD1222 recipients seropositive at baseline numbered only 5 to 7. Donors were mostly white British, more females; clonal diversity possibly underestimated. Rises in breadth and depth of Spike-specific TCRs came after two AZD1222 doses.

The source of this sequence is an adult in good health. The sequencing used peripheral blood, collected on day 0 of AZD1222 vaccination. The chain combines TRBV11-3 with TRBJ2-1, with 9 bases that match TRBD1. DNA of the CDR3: TGTGCCAGCAGCCGGGGGACAGGGAAAGATAATGAGCAGTTCTTC. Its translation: CASSRGTGKDNEQFF.